This TCR beta chain originates from a study of T-cell reconstitution after alpha-beta-depleted transplantation in children. Preparing the TCRbeta library involved the use of unique molecular identifiers. TCRdb redid the calling of the PCR reads with MiXCR, one entry per CDR3 protein. The sample includes almost 500,000 distinct CDR3 sequences, roughly an eighth seen only once; the top ten take around 6%. This clonotype was detected ten times or more. The ends lost 7 bases at V and 0 bases at J; junction bases unmatched: 6. CDR3 length: 14 residues. From germline, CDR1 is DFQATT and CDR2 SNEGSKA (reference sequence).

This sequence originates from a human donor who donated a stem cell graft to a child with combined immunodeficiency. V usage is TRBV20-1 and J usage is TRBJ2-3; the match to TRBD2 covers 8 bases. The material was PBMCs from the stem cell graft donor, obtained from the stem cell graft. The CDR3 DNA sequence: TGCAGTGTTGCACTAGCGGAAAGCACAGATACGCAGTATTTT. Encoded protein: CSVALAESTDTQYF.